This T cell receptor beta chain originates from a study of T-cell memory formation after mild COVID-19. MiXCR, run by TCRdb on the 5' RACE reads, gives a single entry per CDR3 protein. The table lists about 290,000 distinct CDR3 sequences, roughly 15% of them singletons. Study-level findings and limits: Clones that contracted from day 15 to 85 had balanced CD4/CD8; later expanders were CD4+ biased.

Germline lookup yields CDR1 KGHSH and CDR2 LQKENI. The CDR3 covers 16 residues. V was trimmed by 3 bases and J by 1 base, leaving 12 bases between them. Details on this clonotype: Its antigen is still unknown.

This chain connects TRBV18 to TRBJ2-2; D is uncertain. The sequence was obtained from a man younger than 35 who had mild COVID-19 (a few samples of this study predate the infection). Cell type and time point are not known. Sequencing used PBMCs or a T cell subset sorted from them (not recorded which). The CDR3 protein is CASSPLSGLNTGELFF. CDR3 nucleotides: TGTGCCAGCTCACCCCTTTCCGGATTGAACACCGGGGAGCTGTTTTTT.